The rows below give T cell receptor beta chains drawn from one sample of a study of blood T cells in healthy people across ages. In TCRdb, the 5' RACE reads were re-called with MiXCR into one record per CDR3 protein. The repertoire holds around 1.5 million distinct CDR3 sequences, almost 35% seen once, with around 11% in the top ten. Sequencing was carried out using blood. The source of these receptors is a woman aged 25 to 45 in good health. Each CDR3 is given without its conserved first and last residue. Fields, in order: J gene, V gene, CDR3 protein.

j_call: TRBJ2-1; v_call: TRBV12-3/TRBV12-4; cdr3_aa: ASSYREQF
j_call: TRBJ2-5; v_call: TRBV9; cdr3_aa: ASSVPGRETQY
j_call: TRBJ2-2; v_call: TRBV14; cdr3_aa: ASSQGPLLTGELF
j_call: TRBJ2-3; v_call: TRBV29-1; cdr3_aa: SVEDRSGSLRTDTQY
j_call: TRBJ1-4; v_call: TRBV3-1; cdr3_aa: ASSQQTGPNEKLF
j_call: TRBJ2-5; v_call: TRBV24-1; cdr3_aa: ATSGRSETQY
j_call: TRBJ2-7; v_call: TRBV4-2; cdr3_aa: ASSHLAETYWEQY
j_call: TRBJ2-5; v_call: TRBV11-2; cdr3_aa: ASSWDRGQGALYQETQY
j_call: TRBJ2-7; v_call: TRBV11-2; cdr3_aa: ASKTAGGSSYEQY
j_call: TRBJ2-1; v_call: TRBV20-1; cdr3_aa: SARDWPHSEQF
j_call: TRBJ2-1; v_call: TRBV6-1; cdr3_aa: ASSPRAGGGYEQF
j_call: TRBJ2-7; v_call: TRBV25-1; cdr3_aa: ASKTDRGYEQY
j_call: TRBJ1-2; v_call: TRBV24-1; cdr3_aa: ATSGEASGTGGVYGYT
j_call: TRBJ1-1; v_call: TRBV4-1; cdr3_aa: ASSQRQGGNTEAF
j_call: TRBJ2-1; v_call: TRBV27; cdr3_aa: ASSLYVGVAEQF
j_call: TRBJ2-6; v_call: TRBV15; cdr3_aa: ATSREGRAGANVLT
j_call: TRBJ1-6; v_call: TRBV7-2; cdr3_aa: ASSLRFTDTGIYNSPLH
j_call: TRBJ2-7; v_call: TRBV7-9; cdr3_aa: ASSSVQGAYEQY
j_call: TRBJ2-4; v_call: TRBV9; cdr3_aa: ASSGGLAWNIQY
j_call: TRBJ2-3; v_call: TRBV4-2; cdr3_aa: ASSQAEGTSGGDTQY
j_call: TRBJ2-7; v_call: TRBV25-1; cdr3_aa: ASSSGTGESYEQY
j_call: TRBJ2-7; v_call: TRBV2; cdr3_aa: ASSEREGGFSYEQY
j_call: TRBJ2-1; v_call: TRBV2; cdr3_aa: ASSELGQDYNEQF
j_call: TRBJ1-6; v_call: TRBV28; cdr3_aa: ASSRGTGASSPLH
j_call: TRBJ2-7; v_call: TRBV3-1; cdr3_aa: ASSPRQEAHEQY
j_call: TRBJ1-5; v_call: TRBV7-9; cdr3_aa: ASSSGLPGAQPQH
j_call: TRBJ2-5; v_call: TRBV20-1; cdr3_aa: SAQGQGAGETQY
j_call: TRBJ2-1; v_call: TRBV27; cdr3_aa: ASSFNQGPQF